The TCR beta chain described here comes from a study of cytomegalovirus exposure and HLA in healthy donors. This clone occurred a few times. V dropped 4 bases and J dropped 0 bases, with 9 bases sitting between them. CDR1 is SQVTM, CDR2 ANQGSEA, per germline. CDR3 length: 13 residues. With 60 Vbeta and 13 Jbeta primers, the PCR was carried out. Sequencing was performed with immunoSEQ multiplex PCR; in TCRdb, only in-frame clones are kept and a portion is missing. The data hold 110,000 or so clones, with around 77% observed a single time. The TCR comes from a woman aged 25-40 years in good health and CMV-seropositive. Sequencing was done on a sample of PBMCs. The chain couples TRBV29-1 to TRBJ1-1; D uncertain. The CDR3: CSVAGVMNTEAFF. The CDR3 nucleotides read TGCAGCGTTGCGGGTGTCATGAACACTGAAGCTTTCTTT.